This T cell receptor (beta chain) was obtained from a study of T cell responses to AZD1222 COVID-19 vaccine. Study-wide context: Pooled in the analysis were second doses at about 4 or about 12 weeks. Regarding the study as a whole: Clonal diversity may have been underestimated, and the donors were mostly white British, with more females than males.

CDR3 length: 12 amino acids. CDR1 MNHNS and CDR2 SASEGT come from the germline V gene. The V end was cut by 2 bases, the J end by 4 bases, with 6 bases between. A remark on this clone: Its target is unknown.

Measured with immunoSEQ multiplex PCR; TCRdb has only the in-frame clones, and not every one. Altogether more than 85,000 clones are present, about 85% being singletons, with the ten largest covering under 3.5%. The chain links TRBV6-1 to TRBJ2-7; D not certain. Material: peripheral blood, obtained on day 0 of AZD1222 vaccination. The receptor's source is an adult in good health. The chain's CDR3 is CASSEQPYEQYF. For the CDR3, the DNA is TGTGCCAGCAGTGAACAGCCTTACGAGCAGTACTTC.